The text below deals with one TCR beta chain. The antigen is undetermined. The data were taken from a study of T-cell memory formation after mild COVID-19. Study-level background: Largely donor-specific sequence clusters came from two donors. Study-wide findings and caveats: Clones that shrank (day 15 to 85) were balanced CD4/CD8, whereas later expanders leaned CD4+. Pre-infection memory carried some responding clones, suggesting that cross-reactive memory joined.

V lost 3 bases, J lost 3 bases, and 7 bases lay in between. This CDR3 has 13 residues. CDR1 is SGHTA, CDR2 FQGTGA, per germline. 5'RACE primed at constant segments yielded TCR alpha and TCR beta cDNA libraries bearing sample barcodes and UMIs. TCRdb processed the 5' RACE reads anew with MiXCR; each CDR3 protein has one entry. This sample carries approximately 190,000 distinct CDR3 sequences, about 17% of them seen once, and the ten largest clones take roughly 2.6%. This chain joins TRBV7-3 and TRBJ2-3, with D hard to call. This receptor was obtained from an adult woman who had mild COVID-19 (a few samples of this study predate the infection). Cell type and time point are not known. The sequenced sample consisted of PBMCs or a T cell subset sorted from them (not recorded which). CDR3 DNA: TGTGCCAGCAGCTTTCCCGGAACAGATACGCAGTATTTT. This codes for CASSFPGTDTQYF. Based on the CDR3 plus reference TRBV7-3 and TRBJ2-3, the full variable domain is GAGVSQTPSNKVTEKGKYVELRCDPISGHTALYWYRQSLGQGPEFLIYFQGTGAADDSGLPNDRFFAVRPEGSVSTLKIQRTERGDSAVYLCASSFPGTDTQYFGPGTRLTVL.